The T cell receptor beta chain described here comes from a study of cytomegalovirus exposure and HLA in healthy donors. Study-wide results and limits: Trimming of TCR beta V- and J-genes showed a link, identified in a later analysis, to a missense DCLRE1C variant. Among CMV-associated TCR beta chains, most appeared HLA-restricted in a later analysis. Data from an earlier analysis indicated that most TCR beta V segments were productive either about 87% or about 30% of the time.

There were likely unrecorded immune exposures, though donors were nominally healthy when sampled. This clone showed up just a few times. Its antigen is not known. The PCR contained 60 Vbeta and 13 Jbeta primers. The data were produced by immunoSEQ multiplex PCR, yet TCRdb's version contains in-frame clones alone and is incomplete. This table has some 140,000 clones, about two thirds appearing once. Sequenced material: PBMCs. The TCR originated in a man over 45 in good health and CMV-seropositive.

CDR3 DNA: TGCAGCGTTGAAGTTGGAACAGGGGCGAGGTACAATGAGCAGTTCTTC. Encoded protein: CSVEVGTGARYNEQFF. The chain combines TRBV29-1 with TRBJ2-1; 7 bases are a match to TRBD1. With 1 base clipped from V and 4 bases from J, the junction kept 10 bases outside the gene matches. The CDR3 sequence is 16 residues long. The germline V gene encodes CDR1 SQVTM and CDR2 ANQGSEA.